This T cell receptor beta chain was recorded in a study of glioma-infiltrating T cells after dendritic cell vaccination. On the study more broadly: Glioblastoma patients came from Phase I and II dendritic cell vaccination trials. Treatment, given 2003 to 2012, was autologous tumor lysate-pulsed dendritic cell vaccination.

By sample fraction, this clone is medium-sized. Blood PBMC samples: pre-vaccination, two weeks post third vaccination, and at tumor progression. Germline loops: CDR1 SGHNT, CDR2 YYREEE (reference sequence). The V gene lost 3 bases and the J gene lost 0 bases, with 13 bases spanning the gap. The CDR3 contains 15 residues. TCRB CDR3 was amplified from 2 ug genomic DNA or less. Clones were read by immunoSEQ multiplex PCR, and TCRdb kept only the in-frame ones, dropping some. The data contain 40,000 to 60,000 clones, 65% to 90% of them singletons. The origin of this receptor is a human donor with glioblastoma. The material was blood, obtained before dendritic cell vaccination. This chain links TRBV5-4 with TRBJ2-7; D gene unclear. CDR3 in amino acids: CASSSGDSNSYEQYF. In DNA form, the CDR3 reads TGTGCCAGCAGCTCCGGAGACTCCAACTCCTACGAGCAGTACTTC. Variable domain in full (rest from reference TRBV5-4 and TRBJ2-7): ETGVTQSPTHLIKTRGQQVTLRCSSQSGHNTVSWYQQALGQGPQFIFQYYREEENGRGNFPPRFSGLQFPNYSSELNVNALELDDSALYLCASSSGDSNSYEQYFGPGTRLTVT.